This T cell receptor beta chain was found in a study of control samples from healthy donors and cancer patients. The CDR3 spans 16 residues. J lost 1 base, V lost 4 bases, and 5 bases had no gene match. Germline V lookup: CDR1 SGDLS, CDR2 YYNGEE. TCRdb keeps only in-frame clones here, not all; method: immunoSEQ multiplex PCR. The sample has 70,000 to 80,000 clones; around four fifths are singletons. The gene calls are TRBV9 and TRBJ2-2; 9 bases agree with TRBD2. The sequence came from a man aged 50-59 years in good health. The sequenced sample was blood. CDR3 in amino acids: CASSLRLAENTGELFF. In DNA, the CDR3 is TGTGCCAGCAGCCTAAGACTAGCGGAGAACACCGGGGAGCTGTTTTTT.